The clone carrying this TCR beta chain was observed a few times. The target antigen is unknown. These data are taken from a study of identical twins. The V and J ends lost 6 bases and 12 bases, in that order; junction bases with no gene match: 12. The CDR3 runs to 14 residues. CDR1 MNHNS and CDR2 SASEGT come from the germline V gene. Study observations and caveats: There were fewer insertions in abundant cord blood beta clonotypes, but memory repertoires showed no such pattern. Sequences that were out-of-frame, alpha and twin-shared displayed an excess of low generation probability.

A universal primer binding site was introduced by template switching. The final cDNA contained unique molecular identifiers. TCRdb re-derived calls from the 5' RACE reads in MiXCR, one entry per CDR3 protein. The sample includes under 500,000 distinct CDR3 sequences, roughly an eighth of them seen just once. The sample was also reused in another study, on yellow fever vaccine responses in identical twins.

The chain recombines TRBV6-1 with TRBJ2-1; 9 nucleotides line up with TRBD2. Sample: CD4+ T cells sorted from blood. This TCR was sampled from a woman between 18 and 29 years old in good health. The CDR3 nucleotides are TGTGCCAGCAGCCCCATGGGACTAGCTGTAGGGCAGTTCTTC. This sequence encodes CASSPMGLAVGQFF.